This TCR beta chain was sequenced during a study of cytomegalovirus exposure and HLA in healthy donors. Worth noting for this clone: Antigen unknown.

PCR involved 60 Vbeta and 13 Jbeta primers. Profiled with immunoSEQ multiplex PCR; TCRdb holds only in-frame clones, not every one. The sample yields roughly 100,000 clones, roughly three quarters seen once. With V trimmed by 5 bases and J by 9 bases, 6 bases remained unmatched. This CDR3 region has 13 residues. Germline V lookup: CDR1 GTSNPN, CDR2 SVGIG (reference sequence). Study results and caveats: Some TCR beta chains (more than 150 of them) were listed as cytomegalovirus-associated.

The receptor's source is a woman aged 55-69 years in good health and CMV-seronegative. The sequenced sample consisted of PBMCs. This chain joins TRBV30 and TRBJ2-1; 11 positions match TRBD1. Written as DNA, the CDR3 is TGTGCCTGGGGGACAGGGGGGATGAGTGAGCAGTTCTTC. Protein sequence: CAWGTGGMSEQFF. The full variable domain, rest sourced from reference TRBV30 and TRBJ2-1, is SQTIHQWPATLVQPVGSPLSLECTVEGTSNPNLYWYRQAAGRGLQLLFYSVGIGQISSEVPQNLSASRPQDRQFILSSKKLLLSDSGFYLCAWGTGGMSEQFFGPGTRLTVL.